What follows are 21 T cell receptor beta chains derived from one specimen sequenced in a study of response to subunit inactivated influenza vaccine (dated by TCRdb to the late 2010s). The library was built by means of RT-PCR. These reads were obtained on an Illumina HiSeq 2500. In-frame beta chains were kept once TCRdb had trimmed the public reads at Q25 with fastp and called clones with MiXCR. Rows matching on CDR3 protein sequence are summarized as one entry with the most common DNA and genes. The sample table records 750,000 to 850,000 distinct CDR3 sequences; around a sixth of these occur just once. About 11% of the sample is taken by the ten largest. The sequences come from PBMCs from blood, collected about 5 days after vaccination. These receptors were obtained from a man aged 45-65 years who received an inactivated influenza vaccine. Donor details come from another sample of the same person, matched by shared clones.

The chain combines TRBV19 with TRBJ2-1, with 7 nucleotides matching TRBD2. The V gene's germline CDR1 is LNHDA and CDR2 SQIVND (reference sequence). The CDR3 spans 15 residues. V shed 9 bases, J shed 3 bases, and the junction held 11 bases outside the gene matches. DNA of the CDR3: TGTGCCAGCCAATTGGGAGCGGGAATCTACAATGAGCAGTTCTTC. As protein: CASQLGAGIYNEQFF.

The chain recombines TRBV5-1 with TRBJ2-4; 7 bases are a match to TRBD1. Losses at the gene ends were 4 bases for V and 8 bases for J; bases not matched to a gene: 9. The CDR3 contains 14 residues. Germline V CDR1 and CDR2: SGHRS, YFSETQ. CDR3 protein: CASSTGTVLDIQYF. The CDR3 region has the DNA TGCGCCAGCAGCACCGGGACAGTGTTGGACATTCAGTACTTC.

The table lists this clonotype with a few counts. The V gene is TRBV5-1, the J gene TRBJ1-6; D possibly corresponds to TRBD1 (5 bases). With 3 bases removed from V and 10 bases from J, the gap between germline ends came to 14 bases. In germline, CDR1 is SGHRS, CDR2 YFSETQ. This CDR3 comprises 14 residues. CDR3 coding DNA: TGCGCCAGCAGCTCGGGACCCGAAGGATCACCCCTCCACTTT. Translating it yields CASSSGPEGSPLHF.

The chain carries TRBV7-9 and TRBJ2-7; TRBD2 agrees at 12 bases. V gave up 5 bases and J gave up 3 bases; unmatched junction bases: 8. The CDR3 loop spans 16 amino acids. The germline V gene has CDR1 SEHNR and CDR2 FQNEAQ (reference sequence). The CDR3 DNA is TGTGCCAGCAGCCGAGGACTAGCGGGACGTAGCTACGAGCAGTACTTC. It codes for CASSRGLAGRSYEQYF.

This clonotype occurred many times. The chain is built from TRBV6-4 and TRBJ2-3; 7 nucleotides match TRBD2. The CDR3 extends over 13 amino acids. Germline V lookup: CDR1 MRHNA, CDR2 SNTAGT. The J segment lost 2 bases and the V segment lost 6 bases, leaving 2 bases of the junction unmatched. CDR3 nucleotides: TGTGCCAGCAGCAGCGGGGTCACAGATACGCAGTATTTT. Translated: CASSSGVTDTQYF.

In this sample, this clonotype turned up a few times. J is TRBJ2-3 and V is TRBV20-1, with 9 positions matching TRBD1. The germline CDR1 and CDR2 sequences are DFQATT and SNEGSKA (reference sequence). This CDR3 is 15 amino acids long. V gave up 5 bases and J gave up 0 bases; unmatched junction bases: 6. The CDR3 sequence: CSAQQGARSTDTQYF. The DNA for the CDR3 is TGCAGTGCTCAACAGGGGGCGCGAAGCACAGATACGCAGTATTTT.

There are many counts of this clonotype. The V gene is TRBV29-1, the J gene TRBJ2-1, with 8 bases matching TRBD1. CDR1 is SQVTM and CDR2 is ANQGSEA in the germline V gene. The V and J ends lost 6 bases and 7 bases, in that order; junction bases with no gene match: 11. The CDR3 covers 14 residues. CDR3 sequence (DNA): TGCAGCGTCGGACCCAGGGGGCGAGGAAATGAGCAGTTCTTC. This translates into CSVGPRGRGNEQFF.

This clonotype was seen a handful of times. The J gene is TRBJ2-1, the V gene TRBV10-3, with a tentative D call TRBD1 (5 bases). V gave up 6 bases and J gave up 5 bases, with 11 bases separating them. Germline-derived CDR1 and CDR2 are ENHRY and SYGVKD. This CDR3 spans 13 amino acids. The chain's CDR3 is CAISGHTDNEQFF. CDR3 DNA sequence: TGTGCCATCAGCGGACACACCGACAATGAGCAGTTCTTC.

V gene TRBV9 combines with J gene TRBJ2-1, with 8 positions matching TRBD2. Germline V lookup: CDR1 SGDLS, CDR2 YYNGEE. The CDR3 spans 14 residues. The ends lost 0 bases at V and 7 bases at J; junction bases unmatched: 3. This CDR3 reads CASSVGAGVNEQFF. CDR3 sequence (DNA): TGTGCCAGCAGCGTAGGAGCGGGAGTGAATGAGCAGTTCTTC.

This chain connects TRBV2 to TRBJ2-7, with TRBD1 matching over 7 bases. In germline, CDR1 is SNHLY, CDR2 FYNNEI. This CDR3 is 15 amino acids long. V gave up 5 bases and J gave up 2 bases; unmatched junction bases: 9. CDR3 protein: CASSYPGTATYEQYF. The CDR3 nucleotides read TGTGCCAGCAGTTACCCCGGGACAGCCACCTACGAGCAGTACTTC.

J is TRBJ2-7 and V is TRBV6-2 or TRBV6-3; no clear D gene. CDR1 and CDR2 from the germline V gene are MNHEY and SVGEGT. Between the trimmed V and J ends, which lost 2 bases and 3 bases, there was a span of 8 bases. The CDR3 has 13 residues. CDR3 DNA: TGTGCCAGCAGTTACACGACTGGCTACGAGCAGTACTTC. Translation gives CASSYTTGYEQYF.

This clonotype appeared a few times. The J gene is TRBJ2-1, the V gene TRBV3-1, with 7 bases fitting TRBD1. This CDR3 region has 13 residues. The trim removed 3 bases at V and 9 bases at J, leaving 5 bases unmatched. The germline gives CDR1 LGHDT, CDR2 YNNKEL (reference sequence). The CDR3 region is CASSHAQGTEQFF. Written as DNA, the CDR3 is TGTGCCAGCAGCCATGCACAGGGGACTGAGCAGTTCTTC.

This clonotype was picked up a small number of times. V gene TRBV5-1 combines with J gene TRBJ2-5, with TRBD2 identical over 10 bases. Germline values: CDR1 SGHRS, CDR2 YFSETQ. CDR3 size: 13 residues. Trimming removed 8 bases from V and 6 bases from J; junction bases left unmatched: 7. The CDR3 region has the DNA TGCGCCAGTCGATCTAGCGGGGGACAGACCCAGTACTTC. As protein: CASRSSGGQTQYF.

This chain connects TRBV11-2 to TRBJ2-7; TRBD2 agrees at 7 bases. Germline CDR1 SGHAT, CDR2 FQNNGV. Germline trimming cut 4 bases from V and 4 bases from J; bases unmatched to any gene: 10. This CDR3 contains 15 residues. Written as DNA, the CDR3 is TGTGCCAGCAGCTCCCAAAGCGGGATGTTGTACGAGCAGTACTTC. Protein: CASSSQSGMLYEQYF.

The rearrangement joins TRBV6-1 to TRBJ2-7; D is unresolved. V lost 3 bases and J lost 3, with 12 bases in between. CDR3 size: 14 residues. Germline CDR1 and CDR2: MNHNS and SASEGT. CDR3 residues: CASSDPPWDYEQYF. The CDR3 nucleotides are TGTGCCAGCAGTGACCCTCCCTGGGACTACGAGCAGTACTTC.

A few counts support this clonotype. The chain recombines TRBV6-1 with TRBJ2-2; TRBD1 matches at 10 bases. The germline V gene encodes CDR1 MNHNS and CDR2 SASEGT. The trim removed 5 bases at V and 0 bases at J, leaving 9 bases unmatched. The CDR3 has 18 amino acids. CDR3 sequence (DNA): TGTGCCAGCAGTCAAAGACCGGGACAGGGGACGAACACCGGGGAGCTGTTTTTT. Amino acid sequence: CASSQRPGQGTNTGELFF.

In regard to this clonotype: With a much larger clone just one base away, this may be a read error. The chain recombines TRBV5-1 with TRBJ2-4, with 9 bases identical to TRBD1. The CDR3 totals 13 residues. V lost 7 bases and J lost 6; bases outside the gene matches: 5. Germline lookup yields CDR1 SGHRS and CDR2 YFSETQ. The CDR3 DNA reads TGCGCCAGCTCGGGGACAGGGAGAAACATTCAGTACTTC. This codes for CASSGTGRNIQYF.

This clonotype was found a few times. V usage is TRBV20-1 and J usage is TRBJ2-5; D remains ambiguous. The CDR3 consists of 15 residues. V was pared by 2 bases and J by 4 bases, with 17 bases between. Germline-derived CDR1 and CDR2 are DFQATT and SNEGSKA (reference sequence). As DNA, the CDR3 is TGCAGTGCTAGACGGACCCCCCATCGGACAGAGACCCAGTACTTC. The encoded protein is CSARRTPHRTETQYF.

The chain is built from TRBV5-1 and TRBJ2-1; 9 nucleotides match TRBD2. Germline CDR1 is SGHRS and CDR2 is YFSETQ. With 0 bases clipped from V and 7 bases from J, the junction kept 8 bases outside the gene matches. This CDR3 region has 16 residues. The CDR3: CASSLVGTSIGNEQFF. CDR3 DNA: TGCGCCAGCAGCTTGGTTGGGACTAGCATTGGAAATGAGCAGTTCTTC. Using reference TRBV5-1 and TRBJ2-1 for the parts outside the CDR3, the full variable domain is KAGVTQTPRYLIKTRGQQVTLSCSPISGHRSVSWYQQTPGQGLQFLFEYFSETQRNKGNFPGRFSGRQFSNSRSEMNVSTLELGDSALYLCASSLVGTSIGNEQFFGPGTRLTVL.

This clonotype was seen only a few times. The genes are TRBV15 and TRBJ2-2, with D hard to call. CDR3 size: 13 residues. V lost 3 bases, J lost 7 bases, and 9 bases lay in between. Looked up from germline, CDR1 is LNHNV and CDR2 is YYDKDF (reference sequence). The CDR3 DNA is TGTGCCACCAGCAGTAACAAGCACGGGGAGCTGTTTTTT. This translates into CATSSNKHGELFF.

This clonotype has a count of ten or more. The chain employs TRBV27 and TRBJ2-5, with a tentative D call TRBD2 (5 bases). Germline values: CDR1 MNHEY, CDR2 SMNVEV (reference sequence). The V gene lost 10 bases and the J gene lost 5 bases, with 20 bases spanning the gap. The length of the CDR3 is 14 residues. The CDR3 is CATGSGLSGETQYF. CDR3 DNA: TGTGCCACCGGTTCTGGTCTGAGCGGTGAGACCCAGTACTTC.